The subject of this entry is one T cell receptor beta chain. The junction differs from germline at one of its ends, possibly a read error. The sample belongs to a study of memory CD8 T cells in hepatitis C reinfection. Study-wide context: Late/post reinfection sampling occurred 12 to 24 weeks after detected reinfection.

Noted time point: late/post reinfection, 12 to 24 weeks after detection. The sorted cells went straight to TCR sequencing with no prior in vitro expansion. A couple of donors provided sorted CD3+ CD8+ CD45RO- naive CD8 T cells at all three reinfection time points. This CDR3 has 13 residues. Germline assignment: CDR1 SSHAT and CDR2 FNYEAQ (reference sequence). Repertoires were generated with immunoSEQ multiplex PCR, while TCRdb's copy carries only in-frame clones and drops some. Here the sample spans 4,000 to 6,000 clones, roughly 87% being singletons. The TCR was taken from a man aged 50-60 years with hepatitis C virus infection. This sequence joins TRBV7-7 and TRBJ2-7, with a weak D call TRBD2 (6 bases). Material for sequencing was naive CD8+ T cells sorted from blood. The CDR3 nucleotides are TGTGCTAGCAGCTGGGGGGAGGCCTACGAGCAGTACTTC. This translates into CASSWGEAYEQYF.